Detailed here is one T cell receptor (beta chain). TCR beta CDR3 regions were amplified from RNA transcripts. HTBI primers were the set used in a first-round RT-PCR of the TCR CDR3. TCRdb used MiXCR to reprocess the multiplex PCR reads, holding one entry per CDR3 protein. The sample carries some 570,000 distinct CDR3 sequences, 13% to 15% recorded once. The data originate from a study of T cells in Graves' hyperthyroidism and ophthalmopathy. Study-wide context: Staff took peripheral blood when the initial diagnosis was made, before any treatment began.

Sequenced sample: blood. This TCR was recovered from a woman younger than 35 with Graves' ophthalmopathy.

The CDR3 is CSVDAGRETQYF. Written as DNA, the CDR3 is TGCAGCGTTGACGCGGGGCGTGAGACCCAGTACTTC. The V call is TRBV29-1, the J call TRBJ2-5; TRBD2 might be the D (6 bases). CDR1 SQVTM and CDR2 ANQGSEA come from the germline V gene. The CDR3 has 12 amino acids. V was pared by 3 bases and J by 5 bases, with 10 bases between.